This TCR beta chain was obtained from a study of Ad26.COV2.S vaccination and SARS-CoV-2 variants. At the level of the study: Participant was drawn from the COV1001 Ad26.COV2.S trial arm.

General study results and limits: Compared with placebo recipients, vaccine recipients had higher spike-specific TCR breadth. Vaccine and placebo recipients had similar non-spike TCR breadth.

Libraries were prepared by immunoSEQ multiplex PCR; TCRdb keeps only in-frame clonotypes and omits some of them. The sample yields about 350,000 clones, 70% to 90% seen once. V was cut by 5 bases and J by 6 bases, with 16 bases left in between. The CDR3 extends over 15 amino acids. The germline gives CDR1 SEHNR, CDR2 FQNEAQ (reference sequence). This sample's treatment: about 20 received Ad26.COV2.S at low or high dose, single or two shots; about 5 received placebo; per-sample allocation not given. The samples were gathered on day 63 after the first injection of vaccine or placebo. The sample came from a Boston adult aged 18-55 years. In the case of this clone: Its antigen is as yet unknown.

Sequenced here: peripheral blood, sampled in a trial of Ad26.COV2.S vaccine versus placebo. This sequence joins TRBV7-9 and TRBJ1-4; D is possibly TRBD1 (5 bases). The TCR comes from a person aged 18-65 years who received the Ad26.COV2.S COVID-19 vaccine or a placebo. The CDR3 loop reads CASSPPFGADEKLFF. CDR3 nucleotides: TGTGCCAGCAGCCCCCCTTTTGGGGCGGATGAAAAACTGTTTTTT.